A single sample gave rise to the 25 T cell receptor beta chains below, sequenced in a study of metastatic and nonmetastatic thyroid tumors. TCRdb re-clonotyped the PCR reads through MiXCR. The table lists tens of thousands of clones, 15% to 20% of them singletons. The entire patient cohort was treatment-naive prior to thyroid surgery. Sequences were obtained from blood. The receptors come from a female donor with papillary thyroid cancer or a benign thyroid nodule (not recorded which). Some clones in this sample may be carry-over from other donors' samples.

This clone is deemed medium-sized. The genes are TRBV30 and TRBJ1-6; 7 bases are shared with TRBD1. Germline V gene data show CDR1 as GTSNPN and CDR2 as SVGIG (reference sequence). The CDR3 is made up of 15 amino acids. The ends lost 1 base at V and 7 bases at J; junction bases unmatched: 7. CDR3 in amino acids: CAWSGTGVWNSPLHF. The CDR3 region has the DNA TGTGCCTGGAGTGGGACAGGTGTATGGAATTCACCCCTCCACTTT.

This clone was found many times. V usage is TRBV6-2 or TRBV6-3 and J usage is TRBJ2-7; D is uncertain. Germline V gene sequence: CDR1 MNHEY, CDR2 SVGEGT. The germline V and J ends were trimmed by 2 bases and 3 bases, with 8 bases remaining between them. CDR3 length: 13 amino acids. The CDR3 bases are TGTGCCAGCAGTTACGGGGTGGGCTACGAGCAGTACTTC. It codes for CASSYGVGYEQYF.

The chain is built from TRBV11-2 and TRBJ2-1; maybe TRBD2 (5 bases). V shed 7 bases and J shed 0 bases, with 16 bases lying between them. The CDR3 extends over 16 amino acids. CDR1 and CDR2 from the germline V gene are SGHAT and FQNNGV. CDR3 residues: CASMYLDWSSYNEQFF. The CDR3 nucleotides read TGTGCCAGCATGTACTTGGACTGGAGCTCCTACAATGAGCAGTTCTTC.

The table lists this clone with many counts. In DNA, the CDR3 is TGTGCCAGCAGCCAAGAACCTAGCGGGACATACGAGCAGTACTTC. Protein: CASSQEPSGTYEQYF. The chain recombines TRBV4-2 with TRBJ2-7; 9 nucleotides line up with TRBD2. CDR3 length equals 15 residues. In germline, CDR1 is LGHNA, CDR2 YNFKEQ. V dropped 0 bases and J dropped 4; count of bases not matched to a gene: 4.

Only a few counts were recorded for this clone. At one end, the junction sequence differs from germline, possibly due to a read error. V is TRBV6-4 and J is TRBJ2-2, with TRBD1 matching 8 bases. CDR3 size: 15 residues. Per germline, CDR1 MRHNA and CDR2 SNTAGT. The CDR3 region is CASSEGQGWAVELFF. The CDR3 DNA reads TGCGCCAGCAGCGAAGGACAGGGATGGGCCGTGGAGCTGTTTTTT.

This clone occurred once. The chain carries TRBV5-6 and TRBJ2-7; weak D call: TRBD2 (6 bases). Trimming cost V 2 bases and J 9 bases, with 15 bases left between them. CDR3 size: 13 residues. From germline, CDR1 is SGHDT and CDR2 YYEEEE. Written as DNA, the CDR3 is TGTGCCAGCAGCTTCCCCGGCACTAGCCTGCAGTACTTC. Translated: CASSFPGTSLQYF.

This clone has ten or more counts. The chain recombines TRBV10-3 with TRBJ1-1; D not resolved. The V end was cut by 7 bases, the J end by 0 bases, with 15 bases between. CDR1 ENHRY and CDR2 SYGVKD come from the germline V gene. The CDR3 runs 15 residues. CDR3 nucleotide sequence: TGTGCCATCAAAAAGGGCGCCGCTTTGAACACTGAAGCTTTCTTT. Translation gives CAIKKGAALNTEAFF.

In this sample, this clone turned up a few times. This chain connects TRBV19 to TRBJ2-7; D gene uncertain. Trimming removed 1 base from V and 2 bases from J, with 12 bases in between. The CDR3 length is 15 residues. Germline CDR1 LNHDA, CDR2 SQIVND (reference sequence). The CDR3 here is CASSIGAGATYEQYF. The CDR3, as DNA: TGTGCCAGTAGTATAGGGGCAGGTGCTACCTACGAGCAGTACTTC. The whole variable domain, remainder taken from reference TRBV19 and TRBJ2-7, is DGGITQSPKYLFRKEGQNVTLSCEQNLNHDAMYWYRQDPGQGLRLIYYSQIVNDFQKGDIAEGYSVSREKKESFPLTVTSAQKNPTAFYLCASSIGAGATYEQYFGPGTRLTVT.

This clone came up many times. The rearrangement uses TRBV19 and TRBJ2-7, with D tentatively TRBD1 (6 bases). Germline V gene lookup returns CDR1 LNHDA and CDR2 SQIVND (reference sequence). There are 13 residues in the CDR3. The germline V and J ends were trimmed by 5 bases and 1 base, with 9 bases remaining between them. The CDR3 loop reads CASSLDRSYEQYF. The DNA of the CDR3 is TGTGCCAGTAGTCTCGACAGGTCCTACGAGCAGTACTTC.

This clone was detected ten times or more. The rearrangement joins TRBV6-2 or TRBV6-3 to TRBJ2-1; no definite D call. Trimming shortened V by 4 bases and J by 8 bases, and 15 bases separated the two germline ends. Germline V CDR1 and CDR2: MNHEY, SVGEGT. This CDR3 region has 14 residues. The CDR3 region is CASSSGLAVDEQFF. The CDR3 DNA reads TGTGCCAGCAGTTCGGGCCTTGCAGTCGATGAGCAGTTCTTC.

The chain combines TRBV7-9 with TRBJ2-3, with D unresolved. CDR3 length equals 14 residues. CDR1 is SEHNR, CDR2 FQNEAQ, per germline (reference sequence). Trimming left V 1 base short and J 2 bases short, with 7 bases between. The CDR3 region has the DNA TGTGCCAGCAGCTTAGGGCAGCTCACAGATACGCAGTATTTT. This codes for CASSLGQLTDTQYF.

This clone occurred many times. The chain employs TRBV27 and TRBJ2-3; D not resolved. The CDR3 spans 12 residues. Trimming removed 8 bases at V and 6 bases at J, with 12 bases between. The germline CDR1 and CDR2 sequences are MNHEY and SMNVEV (reference sequence). CDR3 nucleotides: TGTGCCAGCGGACGGTTAACCGATACGCAGTATTTT. It codes for CASGRLTDTQYF.

In its sample, this clone was seen many times. The chain uses TRBV27 and TRBJ2-1; the D gene is possibly TRBD2 (5 bases). CDR1 is MNHEY and CDR2 is SMNVEV in the germline V gene (reference sequence). The CDR3 contains 16 residues. V was shortened by 4 bases and J by 0 bases, with 13 bases between the two germline ends. CDR3 coding DNA: TGTGCCAGCAGTTCCTTGGAAGGGAGCTCCTACAATGAGCAGTTCTTC. It yields the protein CASSSLEGSSYNEQFF.

Ten or more counts support this clone. The genes are TRBV6-5 and TRBJ1-6, with D possibly TRBD1 on 6 matching bases. V gave up 0 bases and J gave up 5 bases, with 8 bases separating them. The CDR3 is made up of 15 amino acids. CDR1 and CDR2 (germline): MNHEY, SVGAGI. CDR3 in amino acids: CASSYSGADNSPLHF. In nucleotides, the CDR3 is TGTGCCAGCAGTTACTCGGGGGCAGATAATTCACCCCTCCACTTT.

In this sample, this clone turned up many times. This rearrangement joins TRBV2 to TRBJ1-5; weak D call: TRBD1 (6 bases). The V gene's germline CDR1 is SNHLY and CDR2 FYNNEI. Deletions cut 6 bases from V and 6 bases from J, with 18 bases between. CDR3 size: 15 residues. The CDR3 coding sequence is TGTGCCAGCAGAACAATCGGGGGGGCAGGTCAGCCCCAGCATTTT. Amino acids: CASRTIGGAGQPQHF.

The rearrangement joins TRBV18 to TRBJ2-7; no definite D call. The V gene's germline CDR1 is KGHSH and CDR2 LQKENI. V gave up 4 bases and J gave up 5 bases, with 12 bases separating them. This CDR3 has 13 amino acids. Here the CDR3 reads CASSRVPGHEQYF. The CDR3 nucleotides read TGTGCCAGCTCACGGGTCCCCGGCCACGAGCAGTACTTC. Supplemented by reference TRBV18 and TRBJ2-7, the full variable domain reads NAGVMQNPRHLVRRRGQEARLRCSPMKGHSHVYWYRQLPEEGLKFMVYLQKENIIDESGMPKERFSAEFPKEGPSILRIQQVVRGDSAAYFCASSRVPGHEQYFGPGTRLTVT.

This clone was observed many times. The chain joins TRBV20-1 to TRBJ2-1; 10 bases align to TRBD2. The J segment lost 9 bases and the V segment lost 2 bases, leaving 4 bases of the junction unmatched. CDR3 length: 13 amino acids. Germline assignment: CDR1 DFQATT and CDR2 SNEGSKA (reference sequence). CDR3 in DNA: TGCAGTGCTAGACTAGCGGGAGTTCTTGAGCAGTTCTTC. This translates into CSARLAGVLEQFF.

At least ten counts were recorded for this clone. The chain carries TRBV5-5 and TRBJ1-2, with TRBD1 identical over 7 bases. V dropped 6 bases and J dropped 4; count of bases not matched to a gene: 3. CDR3 length: 12 amino acids. Germline V gene sequence: CDR1 SGHKS, CDR2 YYEKEE (reference sequence). In DNA, the CDR3 is TGTGCCAGCAAGGAGGGGGCCTATGGCTACACCTTC. This encodes CASKEGAYGYTF.

This clone was seen more than once but under ten times. At one boundary the junction diverges from the germline segment, which might be a read error. The rearrangement joins TRBV6-2 or TRBV6-3 to TRBJ2-1; 7 positions agree with TRBD1. Looked up from germline, CDR1 is MNHEY and CDR2 is SVGEGT. The CDR3 is made up of 15 amino acids. This chain's CDR3 is CASRFRDRVYNEQSF. The DNA of the CDR3 is TGTGCCAGCAGGTTCCGTGACAGGGTTTACAATGAGCAGTCCTTC.

J is TRBJ1-2 and V is TRBV12-3 or TRBV12-4; no clear D. V gave up 5 bases and J gave up 9 bases, with 19 bases separating them. The CDR3 has 14 amino acids. The CDR3 DNA follows: TGTGCCAGCAGTCTAAATATTGACGCCACCCGCTACACCTTC. This encodes CASSLNIDATRYTF.

The gene calls are TRBV12-3 or TRBV12-4 and TRBJ2-1; 9 bases line up with TRBD2. V shed 6 bases, J shed 12 bases, and the junction held 12 bases outside the gene matches. CDR3 size: 14 residues. The DNA for the CDR3 is TGTGCCAGCAGGGGGACTAGCTCTCTTAACGGGCAGTTCTTC. Amino acid sequence: CASRGTSSLNGQFF.

Many counts were recorded for this clone. The gene calls are TRBV27 and TRBJ2-6, with D perhaps TRBD2 (6 bases). Trimming shortened V by 10 bases and J by 3 bases, and 19 bases separated the two germline ends. The CDR3 is made up of 16 amino acids. CDR1 and CDR2 from the germline V gene are MNHEY and SMNVEV (reference sequence). The CDR3 loop reads CATLGPGAFGANVLTF. CDR3 sequence (DNA): TGTGCCACCCTCGGTCCGGGAGCGTTTGGGGCCAACGTCCTGACTTTC. The entire variable domain, with the rest obtained from reference TRBV27 and TRBJ2-6, is as follows: EAQVTQNPRYLITVTGKKLTVTCSQNMNHEYMSWYRQDPGLGLRQIYYSMNVEVTDKGDVPEGYKVSRKEKRNFPLILESPSPNQTSLYFCATLGPGAFGANVLTFGAGSRLTVL.

The gene calls are TRBV7-9 and TRBJ1-3; TRBD1 matches 8 bases. Per germline, CDR1 SEHNR and CDR2 FQNEAQ (reference sequence). The J segment lost 15 bases and the V segment lost 2 bases, leaving 12 bases of the junction unmatched. CDR3 length: 14 amino acids. The CDR3 DNA reads TGTGCCAGCAGCTTAAACCCCGCCGGACAGGGCGAATATTTT. Its protein product is CASSLNPAGQGEYF.

This clone was recorded at least ten times. The V and J genes are TRBV28 and TRBJ1-1; D is unclear. The CDR3 sequence is 12 residues long. Germline V lookup: CDR1 MDHEN, CDR2 SYDVKM. CDR3 DNA: TGTGTGGTCTTAGGCACGAACACTGAAGCTTTCTTT. Its translation: CVVLGTNTEAFF.

This clone was recorded many times. A much larger clone lies one base from this, so it may be a read error. The conserved phenylalanine or tryptophan normally closing the CDR3 is absent here, so this likely arose from a read error. The V and J genes are TRBV27 and TRBJ1-1; perhaps TRBD1 as D (5 bases). There are 15 residues in the CDR3. The V gene lost 4 bases and the J gene lost 1 base, with 13 bases spanning the gap. In germline, CDR1 is MNHEY, CDR2 SMNVEV (reference sequence). The CDR3 region is CASSSLGLTNTEAFS. The CDR3 DNA follows: TGTGCCAGCAGTTCATTGGGACTTACGAACACTGAAGCTTTCTCT.